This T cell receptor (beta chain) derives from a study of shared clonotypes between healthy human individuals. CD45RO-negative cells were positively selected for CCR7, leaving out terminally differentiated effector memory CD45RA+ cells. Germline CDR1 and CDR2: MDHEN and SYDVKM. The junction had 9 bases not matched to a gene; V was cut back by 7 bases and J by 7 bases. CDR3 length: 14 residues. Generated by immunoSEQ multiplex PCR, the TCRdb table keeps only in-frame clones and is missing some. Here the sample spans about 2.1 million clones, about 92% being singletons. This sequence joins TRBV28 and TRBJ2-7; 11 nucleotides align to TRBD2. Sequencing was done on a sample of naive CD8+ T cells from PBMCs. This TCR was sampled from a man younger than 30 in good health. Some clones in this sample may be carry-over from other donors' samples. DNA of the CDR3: TGTGCCAGCAAAACTAGCGGGAGAACCGGGGAGCAGTACTTC. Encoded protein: CASKTSGRTGEQYF. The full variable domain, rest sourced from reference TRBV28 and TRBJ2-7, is DVKVTQSSRYLVKRTGEKVFLECVQDMDHENMFWYRQDPGLGLRLIYFSYDVKMKEKGDIPEGYSVSREKKERFSLILESASTNQTSMYLCASKTSGRTGEQYFGPGTRLTVT.